This TCR beta chain was captured by sequencing in a study of T cell changes during pregnancy in multiple sclerosis. This CDR3 is 17 amino acids long. V shed 3 bases and J shed 0 bases, with 16 bases lying between them. CDR1 is SGHDT and CDR2 is YYEEEE in the germline V gene. The assay was immunoSEQ multiplex PCR, and TCRdb's table has in-frame clones only and misses some. The sample has approximately 50,000 clones; 85% to 95% are singletons. In this sample, this clone turned up a few times. The sequences come from CD4+ T cells from peripheral blood mononuclear cells, collected in the third trimester of pregnancy. The V call is TRBV5-6, the J call TRBJ1-5; D is perhaps TRBD1 (5 bases). This receptor was taken from a female donor with multiple sclerosis, enrolled in a pregnancy study. In nucleotides, the CDR3 is TGTGCCAGCAGCTCGGGGGTAGGCAGTTATAGCAATCAGCCCCAGCATTTT. Its protein product is CASSSGVGSYSNQPQHF.